This TCR beta chain emerged from a study of cytomegalovirus exposure and HLA in healthy donors. Only one count was recorded for this clone. This PCR relied on a set of 60 Vbeta primers and 13 Jbeta primers. Produced via immunoSEQ multiplex PCR; TCRdb's table is partial and in-frame only. The sample has approximately 220,000 clones, over 80% seen once. This clonotype originated in a boy between 2 and 10 years old in good health and CMV-seronegative. The sequencing sample was made of PBMCs.

The DNA for the CDR3 is TGTGCCAGCAGTTCAGGTCCCCCATCCTACGAGCAGTACTTC. This sequence encodes CASSSGPPSYEQYF. The genes are TRBV27 and TRBJ2-7; no firm D call. V was cut by 4 bases and J by 1 base, with 11 bases left in between. The CDR3 consists of 14 residues. CDR1 is MNHEY, CDR2 SMNVEV, per germline (reference sequence).